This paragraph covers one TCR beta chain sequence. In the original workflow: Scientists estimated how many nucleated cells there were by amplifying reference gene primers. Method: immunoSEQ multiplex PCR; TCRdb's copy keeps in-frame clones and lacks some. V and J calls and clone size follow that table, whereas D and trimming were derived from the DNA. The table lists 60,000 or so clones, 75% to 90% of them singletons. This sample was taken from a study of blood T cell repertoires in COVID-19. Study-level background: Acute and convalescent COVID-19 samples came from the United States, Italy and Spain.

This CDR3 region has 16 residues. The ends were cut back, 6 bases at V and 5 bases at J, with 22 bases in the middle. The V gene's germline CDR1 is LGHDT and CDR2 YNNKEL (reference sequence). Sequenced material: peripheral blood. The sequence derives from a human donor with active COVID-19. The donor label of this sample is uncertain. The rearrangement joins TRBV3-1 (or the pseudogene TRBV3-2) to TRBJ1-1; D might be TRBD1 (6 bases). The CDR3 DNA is TGTGCCAGCAGTCAAAATTTATTAGGGGGAAAGACTGAAGCTTTCTTT. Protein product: CASSQNLLGGKTEAFF.